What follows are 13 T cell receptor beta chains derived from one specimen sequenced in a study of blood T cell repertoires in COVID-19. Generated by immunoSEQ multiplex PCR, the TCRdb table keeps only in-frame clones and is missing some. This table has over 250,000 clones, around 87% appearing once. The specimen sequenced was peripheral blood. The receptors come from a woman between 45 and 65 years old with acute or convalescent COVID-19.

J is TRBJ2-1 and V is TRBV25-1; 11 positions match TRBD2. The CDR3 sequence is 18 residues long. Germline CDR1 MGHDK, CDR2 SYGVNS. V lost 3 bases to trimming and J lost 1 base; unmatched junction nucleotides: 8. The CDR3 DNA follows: TGTGCCAGCAGTGATCGCCTAGCGGGAGGCCGTTCCTACAATGAGCAGTTCTTC. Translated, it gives CASSDRLAGGRSYNEQFF.

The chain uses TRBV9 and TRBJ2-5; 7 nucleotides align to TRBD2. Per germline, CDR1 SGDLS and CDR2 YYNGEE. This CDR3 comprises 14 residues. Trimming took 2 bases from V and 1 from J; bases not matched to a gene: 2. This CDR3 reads CASSVSGGQETQYF. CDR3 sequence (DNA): TGTGCCAGCAGCGTTTCGGGGGGCCAAGAGACCCAGTACTTC. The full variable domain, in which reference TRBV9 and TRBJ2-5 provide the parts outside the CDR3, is DSGVTQTPKHLITATGQRVTLRCSPRSGDLSVYWYQQSLDQGLQFLIQYYNGEERAKGNILERFSAQQFPDLHSELNLSSLELGDSALYFCASSVSGGQETQYFGPGTRLLVL.

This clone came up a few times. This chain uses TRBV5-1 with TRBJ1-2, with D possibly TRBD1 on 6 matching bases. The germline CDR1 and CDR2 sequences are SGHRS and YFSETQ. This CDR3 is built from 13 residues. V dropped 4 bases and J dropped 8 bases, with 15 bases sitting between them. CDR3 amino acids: CASSRDTAGGYTF. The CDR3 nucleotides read TGCGCCAGCAGCCGGGACACCGCCGGCGGCTACACCTTC.

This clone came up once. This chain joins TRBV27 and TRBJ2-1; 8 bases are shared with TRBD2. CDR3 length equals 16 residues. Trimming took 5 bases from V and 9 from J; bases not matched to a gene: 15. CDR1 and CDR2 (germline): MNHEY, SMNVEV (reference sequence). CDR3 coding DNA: TGTGCCAGCAGTCCTCCTCGGGGCGGGAGGCGAGGTGAGCAGTTCTTC. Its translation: CASSPPRGGRRGEQFF.

CDR3 nucleotides: TGTGCCAGTAGTGCCTCTACCCTGACAGGGTTCGACGAGCAGTACTTC. Residues: CASSASTLTGFDEQYF. V is TRBV19 and J is TRBJ2-7; 7 nucleotides match TRBD1. Unmatched junction bases numbered 15, after V lost 5 bases and J lost 5 bases. Germline loops: CDR1 LNHDA, CDR2 SQIVND (reference sequence). CDR3 length: 16 residues.

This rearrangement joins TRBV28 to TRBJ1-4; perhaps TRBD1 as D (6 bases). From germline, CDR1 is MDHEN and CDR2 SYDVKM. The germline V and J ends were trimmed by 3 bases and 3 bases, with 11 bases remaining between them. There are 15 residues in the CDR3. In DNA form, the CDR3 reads TGTGCCAGCAGTTTTCAGGGGCTGGCTAATGAAAAACTGTTTTTT. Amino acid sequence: CASSFQGLANEKLFF.

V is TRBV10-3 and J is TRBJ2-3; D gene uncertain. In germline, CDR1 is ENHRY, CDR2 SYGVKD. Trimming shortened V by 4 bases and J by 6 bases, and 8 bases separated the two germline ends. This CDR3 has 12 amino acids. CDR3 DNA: TGTGCCATCAGTGCGGTTTGGGATACGCAGTATTTT. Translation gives CAISAVWDTQYF.

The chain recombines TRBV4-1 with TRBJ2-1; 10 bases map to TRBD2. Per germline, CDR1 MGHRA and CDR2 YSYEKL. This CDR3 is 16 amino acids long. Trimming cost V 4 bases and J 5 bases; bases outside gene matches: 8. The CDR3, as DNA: TGCGCCAGCAGCCTCGGACGAACTAGCGGGAACAATGAGCAGTTCTTC. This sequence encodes CASSLGRTSGNNEQFF.

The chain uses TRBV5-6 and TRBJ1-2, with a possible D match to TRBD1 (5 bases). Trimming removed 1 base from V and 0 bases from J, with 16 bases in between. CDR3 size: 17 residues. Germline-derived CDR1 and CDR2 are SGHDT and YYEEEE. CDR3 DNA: TGTGCCAGCAGCTTGTTTATCGCGCGACAGCCTAACTATGGCTACACCTTC. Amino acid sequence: CASSLFIARQPNYGYTF.

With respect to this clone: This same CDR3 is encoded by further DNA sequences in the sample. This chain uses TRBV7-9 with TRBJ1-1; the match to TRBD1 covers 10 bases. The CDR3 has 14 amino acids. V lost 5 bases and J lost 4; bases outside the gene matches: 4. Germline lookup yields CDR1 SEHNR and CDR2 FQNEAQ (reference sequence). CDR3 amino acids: CASSLTGGITEAFF. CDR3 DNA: TGTGCCAGCAGCCTGACAGGGGGCATCACTGAAGCTTTCTTT.

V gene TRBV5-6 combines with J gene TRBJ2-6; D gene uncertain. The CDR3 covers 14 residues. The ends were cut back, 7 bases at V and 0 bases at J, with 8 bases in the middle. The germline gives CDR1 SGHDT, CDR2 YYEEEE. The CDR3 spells CASSVPSGANVLTF. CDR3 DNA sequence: TGTGCCAGCTCAGTCCCCTCTGGGGCCAACGTCCTGACTTTC.

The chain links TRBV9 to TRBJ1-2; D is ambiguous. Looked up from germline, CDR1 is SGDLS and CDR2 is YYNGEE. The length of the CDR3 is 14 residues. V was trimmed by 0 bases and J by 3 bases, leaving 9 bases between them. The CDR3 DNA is TGTGCCAGCAGCGTAGAAGAGGGTTACTATGGCTACACCTTC. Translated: CASSVEEGYYGYTF.

The CDR3 region has the DNA TGTGCCTGGGACAGGGTATACAACGGGGAGCTGTTTTTT. This sequence encodes CAWDRVYNGELFF. The chain combines TRBV30 with TRBJ2-2; TRBD1 agrees at 7 bases. With 5 bases clipped from V and 7 bases from J, the junction kept 7 bases outside the gene matches. Germline CDR1 GTSNPN, CDR2 SVGIG (reference sequence). This CDR3 contains 13 residues.